A selection of T cell receptor beta chains follows, all from one sample in a study of shared clonotypes between healthy human individuals. Only in-frame clones appear in the TCRdb table, and some are missing; sequencing was by immunoSEQ multiplex PCR. This sample has roughly 660,000 clones, with around 91% found just once. Sequencing used memory CD8+ T cells from PBMCs. Receptors originate from a man aged 18-30 years in good health. Some clones in this sample may be carry-over from other donors' samples. The CDR3 runs from the conserved cysteine through the conserved F or W. D genes are given only for firm matches. Some rows have no size entry. The others give once, few or many, or a class for an expanded clone.

>TRBJ2-7|TRBV7-8|TRBD1|NA
TGTGCCAGCAGCAGGGGACAGGGTAGCGACGAGCAGTACTTC
CASSRGQGSDEQYF
>TRBJ2-3|TRBV15|NA|NA
TGTGCCACCAGCAGATCGACCAGACCAAGCACAGATACGCAGTATTTT
CATSRSTRPSTDTQYF
>TRBJ2-7|TRBV7-2|NA|NA
TGTGCCAGCAGCTTCTACAACTCCTACGAGCAGTACTTC
CASSFYNSYEQYF
>TRBJ2-7|TRBV29-1|NA|NA
TGCAGCGTAACCGGGACTCTTTCGGCCTCTACCTACGAGCAGTACTTC
CSVTGTLSASTYEQYF
>TRBJ1-5|TRBV6-5|NA|NA
TGTGCCAGCAGTTCCTCAATCCCAAAGGGCAATCAGCCCCAGCATTTT
CASSSSIPKGNQPQHF
>TRBJ1-1|TRBV9|TRBD1|few
TGTGCCAGCAGCGCAGACAGGGGCGTCTACACTGAAGCTTTCTTT
CASSADRGVYTEAFF
>TRBJ1-1|TRBV28|NA|NA
TGTGCCAGCAGTTTATATAGGGAGAGGGGGACTGAAGCTTTCTTT
CASSLYRERGTEAFF
>TRBJ1-2|TRBV27|NA|NA
TGTGCCAGCAGTCCCCGCGGAAACTATGGCTACACCTTC
CASSPRGNYGYTF
>TRBJ2-7|TRBV27|NA|NA
TGTGCCAGCAGTTCCCTCGGACAGCTCGAGCAGTACTTC
CASSSLGQLEQYF
>TRBJ1-4|TRBV28|NA|NA
TGTGCCAGCAGTTTAAGTGGGACTACAAATGAAAAACTGTTTTTT
CASSLSGTTNEKLFF
>TRBJ2-1|TRBV19|TRBD2|NA
TGTGCCAGTAGTATAGGAACTAGCGGGAGAAATGAGCAGTTCTTC
CASSIGTSGRNEQFF
>TRBJ2-5|TRBV4-1|NA|NA
TGCGCCAGCAGCCAAATACCATCGGACGGGGAGGCCCAGTACTTC
CASSQIPSDGEAQYF
>TRBJ2-7|TRBV18|NA|NA
TGTGCCAGCTCACCACCGGCCCCGAACAGCGAGCAGTACTTC
CASSPPAPNSEQYF
>TRBJ2-3|TRBV2|NA|once
TGTGCCAGCAGTGGCGGCAGGGACACAGATACGCAGTATTTT
CASSGGRDTDTQYF
>TRBJ2-7|TRBV10-2|NA|once
TGCGCCAGCAGTGTTGGGGCGGCCGAGCAGTACTTC
CASSVGAAEQYF